Below, 24 T cell receptor beta chains from the same sample are listed, as sequenced in a study of T cells after yellow fever vaccination. TCRdb re-derived calls from the 5' RACE reads in MiXCR, one entry per CDR3 protein. Of under 600,000 distinct CDR3 sequences in the sample, 21% were seen once. Sequencing was performed on PBMCs, taken around 3 weeks after the first yellow fever vaccination. The receptors derive from a man aged 18 to 29 who received the YFV17D yellow fever vaccine.

The chain couples TRBV6-2 or TRBV6-3 to TRBJ1-5, with D possibly being TRBD1 (6 bases). This CDR3 has 13 amino acids. Looked up from germline, CDR1 is MNHEY and CDR2 is SVGEGT. Trimming cost V 6 bases and J 5 bases, with 11 bases left between them. In DNA, the CDR3 is TGTGCCAGCAGGGGGGCTGGAGATCAGCCCCAGCATTTT. Protein sequence: CASRGAGDQPQHF.

The J gene is TRBJ2-7, the V gene TRBV4-3; 8 bases line up with TRBD1. The CDR3 extends over 16 amino acids. The V gene end was trimmed by 0 bases and the J gene end by 3 bases; junction bases not matched to a gene: 7. Germline lookup yields CDR1 LGHNA and CDR2 YSLEER. In DNA form, the CDR3 reads TGCGCCAGCAGCCAAGACCCGGAGGACAGGGTCTACGAGCAGTACTTC. Its protein product is CASSQDPEDRVYEQYF.

There are a few counts of this clonotype. V and J are TRBV28 and TRBJ1-6; 7 bases line up with TRBD1. CDR3 length: 16 residues. CDR1 is MDHEN and CDR2 is SYDVKM in the germline V gene. The J segment lost 3 bases and the V segment lost 5 bases, leaving 7 bases of the junction unmatched. This chain's CDR3 is CASSTVRDSYNSPLHF. DNA for the CDR3: TGTGCCAGCAGTACCGTCCGGGACAGCTATAATTCACCCCTCCACTTT.

The table lists this clonotype with many counts. The chain recombines TRBV11-3 with TRBJ1-3; 9 nucleotides agree with TRBD1. V shed 0 bases, J shed 0 bases, and the junction held 6 bases outside the gene matches. The CDR3 runs 18 residues. CDR1 and CDR2 (germline): SGHNT, YENEEA. The CDR3 region has the DNA TGTGCCAGCAGCTTAGAGGGACAGGGCCCATTCTCTGGAAACACCATATATTTT. Protein product: CASSLEGQGPFSGNTIYF.

The J gene is TRBJ2-4, the V gene TRBV27; D not certain. The CDR3 extends over 15 amino acids. Germline assignment: CDR1 MNHEY and CDR2 SMNVEV (reference sequence). Between the trimmed V and J ends, which lost 3 bases and 1 base, there was a span of 10 bases. The CDR3 here is CASSFSPGAKNIQYF. CDR3 nucleotides: TGTGCCAGCAGTTTCTCCCCCGGCGCCAAAAACATTCAGTACTTC.

This clonotype has just a few counts. The rearrangement joins TRBV14 to TRBJ2-3; D is unclear. This CDR3 is built from 14 residues. Germline V gene lookup returns CDR1 SGHDN and CDR2 FVKESK. The V end was cut by 1 base, the J end by 8 bases, with 13 bases between. In DNA, the CDR3 is TGTGCCAGCAGCCAAGTGCCACGATTTGGTACGCAGTATTTT. It yields the protein CASSQVPRFGTQYF. The variable domain in full, completed from reference TRBV14 and TRBJ2-3, reads EAGVTQFPSHSVIEKGQTVTLRCDPISGHDNLYWYRRVMGKEIKFLLHFVKESKQDESGMPNNRFLAERTGGTYSTLKVQPAELEDSGVYFCASSQVPRFGTQYFGPGTRLTVL.

This chain links TRBV20-1 with TRBJ1-5; D may be TRBD1 (5 bases). Germline loops: CDR1 DFQATT, CDR2 SNEGSKA (reference sequence). The V and J ends lost 6 bases and 0 bases respectively, with 12 bases between them. The CDR3 runs to 14 residues. CDR3 bases: TGCAGTGCCTTGAGCAGGGATAGCAATCAGCCCCAGCATTTT. Protein sequence: CSALSRDSNQPQHF.

J is TRBJ1-1 and V is TRBV7-2, with 7 bases that match TRBD1. The V and J ends lost 6 bases and 5 bases, in that order; junction bases with no gene match: 6. Germline loops: CDR1 SGHTA, CDR2 FQGNSA. CDR3 length equals 13 residues. The CDR3 protein is CASRETGSTEAFF. Written as DNA, the CDR3 is TGTGCCAGCAGGGAGACAGGGAGTACTGAAGCTTTCTTT. The entire variable domain, with the rest obtained from reference TRBV7-2 and TRBJ1-1, is as follows: GAGVSQSPSNKVTEKGKDVELRCDPISGHTALYWYRQSLGQGLEFLIYFQGNSAPDKSGLPSDRFSAERTGGSVSTLTIQRTQQEDSAVYLCASRETGSTEAFFGQGTRLTVV.

This clonotype was seen ten or more times. J is TRBJ2-7 and V is TRBV5-1, with D unresolved. V was clipped by 0 bases and J by 0 bases, with 7 bases between them. The germline CDR1 and CDR2 sequences are SGHRS and YFSETQ. The CDR3 totals 14 residues. The DNA for the CDR3 is TGCGCCAGCAGCTTGGATCCGAGCTCCTACGAGCAGTACGTC. Translating it yields CASSLDPSSYEQYV.

The chain couples TRBV5-4 to TRBJ2-1; no definite D call. The germline V gene has CDR1 SGHNT and CDR2 YYREEE (reference sequence). V was cut by 2 bases and J by 3 bases, with 12 bases left in between. The CDR3 has 15 residues. The CDR3 coding sequence is TGTGCCAGCAGCTTTCAGCTATCTGGCTACAATGAGCAGTTCTTC. Protein: CASSFQLSGYNEQFF.

This clonotype has just a few counts. The rearrangement uses TRBV4-1 and TRBJ1-4; D gene uncertain. The CDR3 runs to 14 residues. In germline, CDR1 is MGHRA, CDR2 YSYEKL. V was pared by 2 bases and J by 6 bases, with 10 bases between. CDR3 coding DNA: TGCGCCAGCAGCCAACGTTATCTTTATGAAAAACTGTTTTTT. It codes for CASSQRYLYEKLFF.

This clonotype came up a few times. This chain connects TRBV7-9 to TRBJ2-5; the D gene is possibly TRBD1 (5 bases). Germline V gene sequence: CDR1 SEHNR, CDR2 FQNEAQ (reference sequence). The CDR3 runs 14 residues. V lost 1 base and J 3 bases, leaving 9 bases between the germline ends. Written as DNA, the CDR3 is TGTGCCAGCAGCTTAGACCTAGGGGAAGAGACCCAGTACTTC. This sequence encodes CASSLDLGEETQYF.

This clonotype was counted once. V and J are TRBV20-1 and TRBJ2-2; weak D call: TRBD1 (5 bases). The germline V gene has CDR1 DFQATT and CDR2 SNEGSKA (reference sequence). This CDR3 region has 15 residues. Trimming took off 0 bases at V and 0 bases at J, with 8 bases between the two ends. The CDR3 DNA follows: TGCAGTGCTAGAGAACCAGGGTCGAACACCGGGGAGCTGTTTTTT. Residues: CSAREPGSNTGELFF.

The rearrangement uses TRBV5-1 and TRBJ2-4, with a possible D match to TRBD2 (6 bases). There are 14 residues in the CDR3. Germline V CDR1 and CDR2: SGHRS, YFSETQ. Trimming took off 0 bases at V and 5 bases at J, with 9 bases between the two ends. CDR3 in amino acids: CASSLAGDQNIQYF. The CDR3 DNA reads TGCGCCAGCAGCTTGGCGGGGGACCAAAACATTCAGTACTTC.

CDR3 in amino acids: CASRARDSSYNEQFF. As DNA, the CDR3 is TGTGCCAGCAGAGCCCGGGACAGTTCATACAATGAGCAGTTCTTC. V and J are TRBV25-1 and TRBJ2-1; TRBD1 matches at 7 bases. The CDR3 runs to 15 residues. V trimming: 6 bases; J trimming: 4 bases; junction bases outside the gene matches: 9. CDR1 and CDR2 (germline): MGHDK, SYGVNS.

There are many counts of this clonotype. The gene calls are TRBV7-8 and TRBJ2-1; 10 nucleotides line up with TRBD2. CDR1 is SGHVS and CDR2 is FQNEAQ in the germline V gene. J gave up 6 bases and V 1 base, and 3 bases lay outside the gene matches. The CDR3 consists of 15 residues. CDR3 protein: CASSLVGLAANEQFF. The CDR3 DNA reads TGTGCCAGCAGCTTAGTCGGACTAGCGGCCAATGAGCAGTTCTTC. Filled out from reference TRBV7-8 and TRBJ2-1, the complete variable domain reads GAGVSQSPRYKVAKRGQDVALRCDPISGHVSLFWYQQALGQGPEFLTYFQNEAQLDKSGLPSDRFFAERPEGSVSTLKIQRTQQEDSAVYLCASSLVGLAANEQFFGPGTRLTVL.

The genes are TRBV11-2 and TRBJ2-3; D is perhaps TRBD2 (6 bases). Trimming cost V 0 bases and J 0 bases, with 10 bases left between them. From germline, CDR1 is SGHAT and CDR2 FQNNGV. The CDR3 is 16 residues long. The CDR3 sequence is CASSLDWGLSTDTQYF. The CDR3, as DNA: TGTGCCAGCAGCTTAGATTGGGGACTGAGCACAGATACGCAGTATTTT.

The rearrangement joins TRBV5-6 to TRBJ2-4, with D perhaps TRBD2 (5 bases). The CDR3 extends over 21 amino acids. V lost 3 bases and J 0 bases, leaving 28 bases between the germline ends. Germline CDR1 reads SGHDT; CDR2 reads YYEEEE. This chain's CDR3 is CASSYLRWAGGPRIAKNIQYF. The DNA for the CDR3 is TGTGCCAGCAGCTACCTTCGGTGGGCAGGAGGCCCCCGTATAGCCAAAAACATTCAGTACTTC.

In its sample, this clonotype was seen a few times. This rearrangement joins TRBV4-1 to TRBJ1-5; D may be TRBD1 (6 bases). Trimming stripped 3 bases from V and 2 bases from J, with 8 bases between. The CDR3 runs to 14 residues. Germline V gene sequence: CDR1 MGHRA, CDR2 YSYEKL. CDR3 residues: CASSHRGGNQPQHF. The CDR3 DNA reads as TGCGCCAGCAGCCACAGGGGAGGCAATCAGCCCCAGCATTTT.

The chain employs TRBV5-1 and TRBJ2-5; weak D call: TRBD1 (5 bases). The CDR3 consists of 15 residues. V lost 0 bases and J 2 bases, leaving 11 bases between the germline ends. Germline CDR1 and CDR2: SGHRS and YFSETQ. CDR3 sequence: CASSLGGRTQETQYF. CDR3 nucleotide sequence: TGCGCCAGCAGCTTGGGTGGCAGGACACAAGAGACCCAGTACTTC.

This clonotype showed up just a few times. The V gene is TRBV9, the J gene TRBJ2-3, with 15 bases identical to TRBD2. Germline assignment: CDR1 SGDLS and CDR2 YYNGEE. The CDR3 has 19 residues. V gave up 0 bases and J gave up 5 bases; unmatched junction bases: 10. CDR3 in amino acids: CASSVVGLAGGPGEDTQYF. The CDR3 coding sequence is TGTGCCAGCAGCGTAGTAGGACTAGCGGGGGGGCCAGGTGAAGATACGCAGTATTTT.

The chain uses TRBV4-3 and TRBJ2-1; TRBD2 agrees at 11 bases. Germline V CDR1 and CDR2: LGHNA, YSLEER. V gave up 0 bases and J gave up 8 bases; unmatched junction bases: 9. The CDR3 is 17 amino acids. The CDR3 loop is CASSQDPDSGGAHEQFF. CDR3 DNA: TGCGCCAGCAGCCAAGATCCTGATAGCGGGGGGGCCCATGAGCAGTTCTTC.

This clonotype came up a few times. The chain is built from TRBV10-3 and TRBJ2-5; D is unresolved. This CDR3 is built from 13 residues. Trimming stripped 4 bases from V and 2 bases from J, with 8 bases between. Per the germline V gene, CDR1 is ENHRY and CDR2 is SYGVKD. The CDR3 region has the DNA TGTGCCATCAGTGTGAGGCAGCAAGAGACCCAGTACTTC. It is translated as CAISVRQQETQYF.

The V gene is TRBV20-1, the J gene TRBJ1-2, with D possibly matching TRBD1 (5 bases). Trimming pared 1 base from V and 6 bases from J, leaving 9 bases between. CDR3 length: 12 residues. From germline, CDR1 is DFQATT and CDR2 SNEGSKA (reference sequence). The CDR3 loop is CSARVEGHGYTF. CDR3 DNA: TGCAGTGCTAGAGTGGAGGGACATGGCTACACCTTC.